This record covers a single TCR beta chain. Participants were aged roughly 18 to 89 years from about two dozen US areas. In assigning cohorts, the study relied on participant-reported clinical history. This record comes from a study of blood T cell repertoires in COVID-19. The overall study: T cells, B-cell-depleted T cells, or PBMCs provided the cDNA or gDNA that served as material.

Under the authors' procedure: Amplification of reference gene primers provided the estimated nucleated cell counts. Measured with immunoSEQ multiplex PCR; TCRdb has only the in-frame clones, and not every one. Clonal size and the V and J genes are those of that table, whereas D and trimming came from the DNA. The sample contains 240,000 or so clones, just under 90% of which appear only once. V lost 1 base to trimming and J lost 3 bases, with 13 bases between them. The germline CDR1 and CDR2 sequences are LNHNV and YYDKDF (reference sequence). The CDR3 has 16 residues. V usage is TRBV15 and J usage is TRBJ1-5; D not certain. This clonotype originated in a man aged 50 or older who had been exposed to COVID-19. The specimen was PBMCs or T cells enriched from blood (not recorded which). The CDR3 loop reads CATSRADGSYNQPQHF. The CDR3 DNA is TGTGCCACCAGCAGAGCTGACGGGAGTTACAATCAGCCCCAGCATTTT.